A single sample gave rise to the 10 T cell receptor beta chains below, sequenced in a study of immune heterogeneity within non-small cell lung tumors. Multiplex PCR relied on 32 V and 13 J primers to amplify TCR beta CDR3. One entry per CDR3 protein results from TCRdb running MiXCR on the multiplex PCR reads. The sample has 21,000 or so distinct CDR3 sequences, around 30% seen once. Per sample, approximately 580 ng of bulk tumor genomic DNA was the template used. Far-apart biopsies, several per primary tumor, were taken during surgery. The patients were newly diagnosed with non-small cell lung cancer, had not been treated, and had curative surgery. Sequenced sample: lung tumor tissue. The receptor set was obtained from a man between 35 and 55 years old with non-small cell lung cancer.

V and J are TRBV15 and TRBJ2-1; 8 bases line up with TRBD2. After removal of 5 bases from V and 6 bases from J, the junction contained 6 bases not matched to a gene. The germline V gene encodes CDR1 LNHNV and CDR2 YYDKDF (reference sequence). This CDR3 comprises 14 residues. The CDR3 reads CATSPSGRINEQFF. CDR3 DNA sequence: TGTGCCACCAGCCCTAGCGGGCGAATCAATGAGCAGTTCTTC.

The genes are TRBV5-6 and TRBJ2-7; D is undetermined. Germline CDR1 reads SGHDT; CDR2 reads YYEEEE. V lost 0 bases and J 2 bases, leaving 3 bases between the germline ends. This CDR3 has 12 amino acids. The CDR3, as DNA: TGTGCCAGCAGCTTGGCGGCCTACGAGCAGTACTTC. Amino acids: CASSLAAYEQYF.

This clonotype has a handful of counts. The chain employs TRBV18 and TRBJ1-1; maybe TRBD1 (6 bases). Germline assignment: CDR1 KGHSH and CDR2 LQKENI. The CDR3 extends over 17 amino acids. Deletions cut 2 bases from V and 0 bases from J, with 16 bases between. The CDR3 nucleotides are TGTGCCAGCTCACCAAGGTCCGGGGGGCAGGTGAACACTGAAGCTTTCTTT. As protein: CASSPRSGGQVNTEAFF.

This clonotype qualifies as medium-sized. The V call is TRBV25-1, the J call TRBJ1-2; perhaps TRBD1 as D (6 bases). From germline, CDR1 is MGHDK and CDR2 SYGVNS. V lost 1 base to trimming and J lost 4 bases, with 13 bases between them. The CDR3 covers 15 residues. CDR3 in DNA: TGTGCCAGCAGTGAATTTGGAGGGGGAAGCTATGGCTACACCTTC. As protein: CASSEFGGGSYGYTF.

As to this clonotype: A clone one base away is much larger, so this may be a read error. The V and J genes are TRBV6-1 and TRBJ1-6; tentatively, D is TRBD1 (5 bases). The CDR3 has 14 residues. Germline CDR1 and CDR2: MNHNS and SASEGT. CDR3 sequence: CASTWGEGDSPPHF. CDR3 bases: TGTGCCAGCACATGGGGCGAAGGGGATTCACCCCCCCACTTT.

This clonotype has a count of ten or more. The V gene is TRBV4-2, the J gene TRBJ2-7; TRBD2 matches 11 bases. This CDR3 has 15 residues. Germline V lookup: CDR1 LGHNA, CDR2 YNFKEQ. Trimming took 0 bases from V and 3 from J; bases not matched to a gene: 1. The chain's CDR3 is CASSQEGTSGYEQYF. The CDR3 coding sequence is TGTGCCAGCAGCCAAGAAGGGACTAGCGGCTACGAGCAGTACTTC.

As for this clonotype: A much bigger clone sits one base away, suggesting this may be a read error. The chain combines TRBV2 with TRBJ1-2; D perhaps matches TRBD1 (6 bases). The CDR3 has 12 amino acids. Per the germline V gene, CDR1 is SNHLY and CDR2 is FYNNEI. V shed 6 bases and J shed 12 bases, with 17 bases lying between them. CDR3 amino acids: CASRGNRAGHTF. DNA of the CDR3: TGTGCCAGCAGGGGGAACAGGGCCGGCCACACCTTC. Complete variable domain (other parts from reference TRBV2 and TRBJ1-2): EPEVTQTPSHQVTQMGQEVILRCVPISNHLYFYWYRQILGQKVEFLVSFYNNEISEKSEIFDDQFSVERPDGSNFTLKIRSTKLEDSAMYFCASRGNRAGHTFGSGTRLTVV.

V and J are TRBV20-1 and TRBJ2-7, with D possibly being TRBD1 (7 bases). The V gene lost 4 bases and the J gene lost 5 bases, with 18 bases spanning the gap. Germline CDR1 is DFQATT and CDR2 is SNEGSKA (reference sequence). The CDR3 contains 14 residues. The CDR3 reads CSANHRGLNDEQYF. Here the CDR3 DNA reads TGCAGTGCTAATCACAGGGGACTGAACGACGAGCAGTACTTC.

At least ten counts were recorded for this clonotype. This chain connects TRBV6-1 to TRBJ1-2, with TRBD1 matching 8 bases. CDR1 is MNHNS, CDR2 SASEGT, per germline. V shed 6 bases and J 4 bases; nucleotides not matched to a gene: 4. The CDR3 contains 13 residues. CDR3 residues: CASRRTGPYGYTF. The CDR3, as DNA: TGTGCCAGCAGACGGACAGGGCCCTATGGCTACACCTTC.

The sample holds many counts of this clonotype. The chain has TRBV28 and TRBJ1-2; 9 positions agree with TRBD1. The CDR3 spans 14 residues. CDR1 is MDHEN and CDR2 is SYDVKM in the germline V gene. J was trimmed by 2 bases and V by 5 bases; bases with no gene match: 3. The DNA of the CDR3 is TGTGCCAGCAGTCAGGGACAGGGCAACTATGGCTACACCTTC. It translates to CASSQGQGNYGYTF.